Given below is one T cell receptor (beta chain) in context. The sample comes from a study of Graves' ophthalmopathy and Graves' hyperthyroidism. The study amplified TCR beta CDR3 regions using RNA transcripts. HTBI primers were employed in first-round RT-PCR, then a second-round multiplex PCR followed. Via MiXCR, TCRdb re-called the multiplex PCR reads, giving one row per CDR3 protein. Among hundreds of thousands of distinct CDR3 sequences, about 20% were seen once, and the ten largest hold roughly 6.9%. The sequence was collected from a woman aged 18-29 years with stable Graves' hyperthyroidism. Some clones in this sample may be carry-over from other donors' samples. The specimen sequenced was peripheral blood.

The CDR3 DNA reads as TGTGCCAGCAGCTTGGCAGGGGCAGGGTGGACTGAAGCTTTCTTT. It codes for CASSLAGAGWTEAFF. The rearrangement links TRBV5-5 to TRBJ1-1, with D possibly matching TRBD1 (6 bases). Germline values: CDR1 SGHKS, CDR2 YYEKEE (reference sequence). This CDR3 has 15 residues. Trimming took off 0 bases at V and 5 bases at J, with 14 bases between the two ends.